This T cell receptor beta chain was captured in a study of shared clonotypes between healthy human individuals. Naive CD4+ cells were CD45RA-selected; the remaining cells were memory. Using immunoSEQ multiplex PCR, the repertoire was profiled, and TCRdb retains in-frame clones only, with some absent. This table holds about 610,000 clones, less than 98% found once. Input material: naive CD4+ T cells sorted from blood. Documented subset: CD45RA+ positively selected. This receptor was obtained from a woman aged 25 to 39 in good health.

CDR3 region: CASSDRLSSYEQYF. The CDR3 nucleotides read TGCGCCAGCAGCGACAGGCTTAGCTCCTACGAGCAGTACTTC. This sequence joins TRBV10-2 and TRBJ2-7, with D perhaps matching TRBD1 (6 bases). Trimming stripped 6 bases from V and 0 bases from J, with 12 bases between. Germline assignment: CDR1 WSHSY and CDR2 SAAADI. The CDR3 spans 14 residues.